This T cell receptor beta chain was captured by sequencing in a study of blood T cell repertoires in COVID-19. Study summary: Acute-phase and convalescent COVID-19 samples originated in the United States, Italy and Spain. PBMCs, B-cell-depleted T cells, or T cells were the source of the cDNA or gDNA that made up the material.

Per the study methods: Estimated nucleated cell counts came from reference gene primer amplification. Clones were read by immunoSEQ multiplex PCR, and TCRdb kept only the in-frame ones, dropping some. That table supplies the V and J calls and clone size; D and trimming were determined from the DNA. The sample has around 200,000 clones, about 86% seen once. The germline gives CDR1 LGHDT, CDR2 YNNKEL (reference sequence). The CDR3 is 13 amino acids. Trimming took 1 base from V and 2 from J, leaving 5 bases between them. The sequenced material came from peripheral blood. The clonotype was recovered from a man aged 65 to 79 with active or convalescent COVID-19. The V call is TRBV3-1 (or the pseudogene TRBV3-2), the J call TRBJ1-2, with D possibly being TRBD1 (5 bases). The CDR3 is CASSQGQNYGYTF. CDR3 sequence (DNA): TGTGCCAGCAGCCAAGGACAGAACTATGGCTACACCTTC.